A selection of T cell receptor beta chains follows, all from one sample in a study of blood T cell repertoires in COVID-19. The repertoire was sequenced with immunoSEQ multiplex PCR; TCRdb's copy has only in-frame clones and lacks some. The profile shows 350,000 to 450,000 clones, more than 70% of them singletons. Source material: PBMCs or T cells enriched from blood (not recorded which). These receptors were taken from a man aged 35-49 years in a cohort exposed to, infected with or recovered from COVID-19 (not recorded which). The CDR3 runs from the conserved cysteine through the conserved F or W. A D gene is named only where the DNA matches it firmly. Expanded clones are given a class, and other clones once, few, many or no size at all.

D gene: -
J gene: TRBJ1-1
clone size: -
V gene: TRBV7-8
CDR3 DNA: TGTGCCAGCAGCTTAGCGAGCAGGGGGAACACTGAAGCTTTCTTT
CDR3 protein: CASSLASRGNTEAFF

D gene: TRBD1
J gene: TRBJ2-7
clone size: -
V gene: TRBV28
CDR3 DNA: TGTGCCAGCAGTTTAATTTGGGACAGCCAATCCGAGCAGTACTTC
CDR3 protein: CASSLIWDSQSEQYF

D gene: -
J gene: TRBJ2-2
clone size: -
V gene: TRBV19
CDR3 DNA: TGTGCCAGTATAGAGACGGGGAACACCGGGGAGCTGTTTTTT
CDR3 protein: CASIETGNTGELFF

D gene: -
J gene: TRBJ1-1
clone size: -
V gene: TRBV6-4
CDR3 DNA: TGTGCCAGCAGTGCCCAGGGGTCTGTTACTGAAGCTTTCTTT
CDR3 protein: CASSAQGSVTEAFF

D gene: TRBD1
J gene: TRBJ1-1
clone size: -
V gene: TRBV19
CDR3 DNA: TGTGCCAGTAGTCCAGGGGGCACTGAAGCTTTCTTT
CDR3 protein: CASSPGGTEAFF

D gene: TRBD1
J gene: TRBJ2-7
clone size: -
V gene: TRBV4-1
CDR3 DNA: TGCGCCAGCAGCCGGCTGACAGGGGGGGCCTACGAGCAGTACTTC
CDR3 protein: CASSRLTGGAYEQYF

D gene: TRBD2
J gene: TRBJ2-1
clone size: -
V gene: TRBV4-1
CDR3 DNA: TGCGCCAGCAGCCAAGAAAGGGCTAGCGGGAGAACCTACAGGAATGAGCAGTTCTTC
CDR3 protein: CASSQERASGRTYRNEQFF

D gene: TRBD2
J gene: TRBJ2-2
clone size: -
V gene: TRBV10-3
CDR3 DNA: TGTGCCATCAGCGAACTAGCGGGACTGAACACCGGGGAGCTGTTTTTT
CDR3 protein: CAISELAGLNTGELFF

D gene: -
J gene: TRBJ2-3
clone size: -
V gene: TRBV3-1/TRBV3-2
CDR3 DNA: TGTGCCAGCAGCCAAAGTTTATCGGGAAGTGCGGATACGCAGTATTTT
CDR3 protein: CASSQSLSGSADTQYF

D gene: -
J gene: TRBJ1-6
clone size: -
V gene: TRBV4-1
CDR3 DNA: TGCGCCAGCAGCCAAGATCCAGGGAAGAATTCACCCCTCCACTTT
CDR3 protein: CASSQDPGKNSPLHF

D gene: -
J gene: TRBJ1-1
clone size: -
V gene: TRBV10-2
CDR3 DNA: TGCGCCAGCAGTGACTGGGGCCTGAACACTGAAGCTTTCTTT
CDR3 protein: CASSDWGLNTEAFF

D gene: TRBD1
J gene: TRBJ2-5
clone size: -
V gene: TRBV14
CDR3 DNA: TGTGCCAGCAGCCAACTAGGGACAGGGGGCGAAGAGACCCAGTACTTC
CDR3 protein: CASSQLGTGGEETQYF

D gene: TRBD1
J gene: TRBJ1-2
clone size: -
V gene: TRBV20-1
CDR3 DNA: TGCAGTGCTAGTGACAGGGGCAAGACGTATGGCTACACCTTC
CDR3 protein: CSASDRGKTYGYTF

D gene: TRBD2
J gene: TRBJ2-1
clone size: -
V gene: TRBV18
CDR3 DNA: TGTGCCAGCTCACCATCCAGGGGGCTGCTAGCGGGAGGCTCCTACAATGAGCAGTTCTTC
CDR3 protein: CASSPSRGLLAGGSYNEQFF

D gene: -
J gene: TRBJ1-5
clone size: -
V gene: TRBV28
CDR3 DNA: TGTGCCAGCAGTTTCGGGGGTTTATACGATCAGCCCCAGCATTTT
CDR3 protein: CASSFGGLYDQPQHF

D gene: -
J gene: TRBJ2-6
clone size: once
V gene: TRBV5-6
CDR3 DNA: TGTGCCAGCAGCTTGGACAGGATCTCTGGGGCCAACGTCCTGACTTTC
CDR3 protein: CASSLDRISGANVLTF

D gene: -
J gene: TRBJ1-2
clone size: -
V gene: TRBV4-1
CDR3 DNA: TGCGCCAGCAGCCAAGATACAGGGAATAACTATGGCTACACCTTC
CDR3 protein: CASSQDTGNNYGYTF

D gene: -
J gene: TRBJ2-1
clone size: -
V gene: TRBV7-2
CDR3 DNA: TGTGCCAGCAGCTTTAGCAGTGAGCAGTTCTTC
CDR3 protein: CASSFSSEQFF

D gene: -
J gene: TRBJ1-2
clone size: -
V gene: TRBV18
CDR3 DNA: TGTGCCAGCTCACCACCGGCCAGGGGTTATGGCTACACCTTC
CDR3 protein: CASSPPARGYGYTF

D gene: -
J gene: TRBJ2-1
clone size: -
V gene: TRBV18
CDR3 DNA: TGTGCCAGCTCTCGTGATCTTGGACTACCAATGAAGGAGCAGTTCTTC
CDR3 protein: CASSRDLGLPMKEQFF

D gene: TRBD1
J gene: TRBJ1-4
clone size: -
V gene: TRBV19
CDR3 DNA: TGTGCCAGTAGGAGACAGGGGGCCTCAAATGAAAAACTGTTTTTT
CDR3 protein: CASRRQGASNEKLFF

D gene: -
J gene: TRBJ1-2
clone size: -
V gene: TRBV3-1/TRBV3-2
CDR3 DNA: TGTGCCAGCAGCCTCTTCCGGGAGGGCTATGGCTACACCTTC
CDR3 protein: CASSLFREGYGYTF

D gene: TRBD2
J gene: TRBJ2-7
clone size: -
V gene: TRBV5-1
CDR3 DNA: TGCGCCAGCAGCTCCAAGACCGGGACTAACTACGAGCAGTACTTC
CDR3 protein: CASSSKTGTNYEQYF

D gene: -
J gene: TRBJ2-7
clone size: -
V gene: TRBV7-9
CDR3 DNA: TGTGCCAGCAGCGCCGGGAACTACGAGCAGTACTTC
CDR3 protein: CASSAGNYEQYF

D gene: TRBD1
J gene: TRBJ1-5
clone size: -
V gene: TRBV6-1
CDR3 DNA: TGTGCCAGCAGTGAAACCGGGACAGGGGGCTATCCCCAGCATTTT
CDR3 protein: CASSETGTGGYPQHF

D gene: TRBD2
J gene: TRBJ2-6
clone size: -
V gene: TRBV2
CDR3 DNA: TGTGCCAGCAGTGAGATCCCTAGCGGGGGGGCCAACGTCCTGACTTTC
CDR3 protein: CASSEIPSGGANVLTF

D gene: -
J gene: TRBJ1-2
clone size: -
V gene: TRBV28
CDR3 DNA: TGTGCCAGCAGTTCAGGGCCGAACCTTGGCTATGGCTACACCTTC
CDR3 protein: CASSSGPNLGYGYTF

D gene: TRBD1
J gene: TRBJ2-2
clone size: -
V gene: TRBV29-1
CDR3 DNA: TGCAGCGACGGGACAGAAGCGAACACCGGGGAGCTGTTTTTT
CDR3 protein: CSDGTEANTGELFF

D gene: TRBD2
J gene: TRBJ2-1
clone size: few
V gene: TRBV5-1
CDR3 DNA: TGCGCCAGCAGCGCGTTGGTTAGCGGGAGAGATGAGCAGTTCTTC
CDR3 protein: CASSALVSGRDEQFF

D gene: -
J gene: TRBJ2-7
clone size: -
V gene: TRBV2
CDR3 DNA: TGTGCCAGCAGTCCCTCTCTAGAAAGCTACGAGCAGTACTTC
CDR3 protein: CASSPSLESYEQYF

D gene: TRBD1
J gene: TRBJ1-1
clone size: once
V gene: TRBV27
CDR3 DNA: TGTGCCAGCAATTATCGGGACAGCACTGAAGCTTTCTTT
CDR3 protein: CASNYRDSTEAFF

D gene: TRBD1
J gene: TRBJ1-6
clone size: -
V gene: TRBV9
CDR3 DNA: TGTGCCAGCAGCGGATACAGGGGGAAAAATTCACCCCTCCACTTT
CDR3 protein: CASSGYRGKNSPLHF

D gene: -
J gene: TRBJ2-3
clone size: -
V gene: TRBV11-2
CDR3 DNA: TGTGCCAGCAGCTTCTCCCCCCCAGATACGCAGTATTTT
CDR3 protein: CASSFSPPDTQYF

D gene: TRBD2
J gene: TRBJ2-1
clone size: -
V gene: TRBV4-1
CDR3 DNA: TGCGCCAGCAGCCATGCGACTAGCGGGAGTTTCAATGAGCAGTTCTTC
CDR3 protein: CASSHATSGSFNEQFF

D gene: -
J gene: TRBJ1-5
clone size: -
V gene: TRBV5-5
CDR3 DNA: TGTGCCAGCAGCTTGTTACAGGTCGATCAGCCCCAGCATTTT
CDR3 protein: CASSLLQVDQPQHF

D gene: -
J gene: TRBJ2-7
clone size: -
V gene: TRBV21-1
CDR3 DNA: TGTGCCAGCAGCACCAAGGGGGGGGGAGGGCCGGGCGAGCAGTACTTC
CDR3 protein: CASSTKGGGGPGEQYF

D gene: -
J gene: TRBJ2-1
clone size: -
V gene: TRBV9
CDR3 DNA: TGTGCCAGCAGCGTAGTAGGGGCCGACAATGAGCAGTTCTTC
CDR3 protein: CASSVVGADNEQFF

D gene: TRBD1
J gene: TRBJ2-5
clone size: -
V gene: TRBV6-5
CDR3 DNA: TGTGCCAGCAGGCCAGACAGGGGCCAAGAGACCCAGTACTTC
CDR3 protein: CASRPDRGQETQYF

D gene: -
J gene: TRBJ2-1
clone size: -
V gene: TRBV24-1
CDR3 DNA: TGTGCCACCAGTGCGGACAGTATCTACAATGAGCAGTTCTTC
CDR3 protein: CATSADSIYNEQFF

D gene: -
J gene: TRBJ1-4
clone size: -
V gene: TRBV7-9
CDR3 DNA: TGTGCCAGCAGCTTACAGACAGGATCAAATGAAAAACTGTTTTTT
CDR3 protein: CASSLQTGSNEKLFF

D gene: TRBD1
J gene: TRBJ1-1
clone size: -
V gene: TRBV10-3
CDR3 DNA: TGTGCCATCAGTCGTGGACAGGGAGCGTATGAAGCTTTCTTT
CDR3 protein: CAISRGQGAYEAFF

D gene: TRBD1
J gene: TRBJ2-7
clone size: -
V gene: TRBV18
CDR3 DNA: TGTGCCAGCTCACCTGGGAGTGGACAGGGCTACGAGCAGTACTTC
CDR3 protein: CASSPGSGQGYEQYF

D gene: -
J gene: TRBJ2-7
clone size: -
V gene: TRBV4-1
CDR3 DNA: TGCGCCAGCAGCCAAGGGAGCCAAGGGACAAGCTACGAGCAGTACTTC
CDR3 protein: CASSQGSQGTSYEQYF

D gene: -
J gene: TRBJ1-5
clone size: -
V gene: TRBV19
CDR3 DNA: TGTGCCAGTAGTATGATCGGGAGCAATCAGCCCCAGCATTTT
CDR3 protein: CASSMIGSNQPQHF

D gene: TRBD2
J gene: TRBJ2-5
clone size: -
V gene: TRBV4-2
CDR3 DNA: TGTGCCAGCAGCCAAGCCGGACTAGCGGGAGGAGAGCAAGAGACCCAGTACTTC
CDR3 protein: CASSQAGLAGGEQETQYF

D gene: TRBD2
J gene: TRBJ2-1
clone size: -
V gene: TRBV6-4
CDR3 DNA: TGTGCCAGCAGGGTAGCGGGAGTCTCCTACAATGAGCAGTTCTTC
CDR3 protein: CASRVAGVSYNEQFF

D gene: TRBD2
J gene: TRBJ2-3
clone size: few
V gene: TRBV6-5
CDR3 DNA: TGTGCCAGCAGTTCGAGCGGGAGTTTGGGCACAGATACGCAGTATTTT
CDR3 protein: CASSSSGSLGTDTQYF

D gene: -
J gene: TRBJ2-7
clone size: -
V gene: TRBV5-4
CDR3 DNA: TGTGCCAGCAGCCTCGGAGGGGTCAGGGAATTC
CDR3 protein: CASSLGGVREF

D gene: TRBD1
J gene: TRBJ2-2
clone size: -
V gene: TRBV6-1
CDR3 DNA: TGTGCCAGCAGTGATCGGTTCATGACAGGGGGCCCCGGGGAGCTGTTTTTT
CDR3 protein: CASSDRFMTGGPGELFF

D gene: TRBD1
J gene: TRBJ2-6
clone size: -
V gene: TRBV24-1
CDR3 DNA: TGTGCCACCAGTACAGGGGGCTCTGGGGCCAACGTCCTGACTTTC
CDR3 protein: CATSTGGSGANVLTF

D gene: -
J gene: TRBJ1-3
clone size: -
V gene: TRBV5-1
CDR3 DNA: TGCGCCAGCAGCTTGGTCCCCGTGGGGAGCTCTGGAAACACCATATATTTT
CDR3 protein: CASSLVPVGSSGNTIYF

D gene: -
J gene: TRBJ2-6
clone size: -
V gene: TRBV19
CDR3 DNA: TGTGCCAGTAGTATCGGGGGTAATGGGGCCAACGTCCTGACTTTC
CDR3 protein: CASSIGGNGANVLTF

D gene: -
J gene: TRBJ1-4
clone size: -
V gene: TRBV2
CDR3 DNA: TGTGCCAGCAGGACGACAGAACTGTTTGAAAAACTGTTTTTT
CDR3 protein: CASRTTELFEKLFF

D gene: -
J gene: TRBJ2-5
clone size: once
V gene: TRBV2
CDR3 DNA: TGTGCCAGCAGAAAACCGGGACTTCAAGAGACCCAGTACTTC
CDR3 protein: CASRKPGLQETQYF

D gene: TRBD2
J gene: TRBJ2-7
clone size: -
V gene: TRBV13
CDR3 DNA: TGTGCCAGCAGCCCCGGACTAGCGGGCTACGAGCAGTACTTC
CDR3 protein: CASSPGLAGYEQYF